The sequence of this T cell receptor beta chain was determined in a study of blood T cell repertoires in COVID-19. Only in-frame clones appear in the TCRdb table, and some are missing; sequencing was by immunoSEQ multiplex PCR. The sample shows about 210,000 clones, about 86% of them seen only once. From germline, CDR1 is SGHAT and CDR2 FQNNGV. The V end lost 0 bases, the J end lost 6 bases, and 12 bases lay between the germline ends. CDR3 size: 14 residues. This clone was observed a handful of times. Sample: PBMCs or T cells enriched from blood (not recorded which). The TCR originated in a woman in her 50s with acute COVID-19. The chain employs TRBV11-2 and TRBJ2-7; maybe TRBD1 (5 bases). CDR3 coding DNA: TGTGCCAGCAGCTTAGATCGACAGACCGGCGAGCAGTACTTC. As protein: CASSLDRQTGEQYF.